Listed below are T cell receptor beta chains from one sample, sequenced in a study. TCRdb independently ran MiXCR on the 5' RACE reads; one entry per CDR3 protein. The sample contains approximately 8,900 distinct CDR3 sequences, about 30% of which appear only once. Sequencing was carried out using naive CD4+ T cells sorted from a lymph node. These receptors all come from a female donor with breast cancer. Both conserved end residues are part of each CDR3. The D gene is left open where the match is weak. Only some rows state a clone size, as once, few, many or a class for expanded clones.

>TRBJ2-2|.|TRBV4-2|.
TGTGCCAGCAGACTGGTAAGGGCCACCGGGGAGCTGTTTTTT
CASRLVRATGELFF
>TRBJ2-7|TRBD2|TRBV6-6|.
TGTGCCAGCAGTTACTCTGCGGGAGTCTACGAGCAGTACTTC
CASSYSAGVYEQYF
>TRBJ1-5|TRBD1|TRBV7-2|.
TGTGCCAGCAGCTGGGACAGGGACGCAGGCCCCCAGCATTTT
CASSWDRDAGPQHF
>TRBJ2-1|TRBD2|TRBV6-5|.
TGTGCCAGCAGCTCAACCTGGGAGACTAGCGTGTACAATGAGCAGTTCTTC
CASSSTWETSVYNEQFF
>TRBJ2-1|.|TRBV12-3/TRBV12-4|medium-sized
TGTGCCAGCAGCCGCAGGGAGGAGGGTGAGCAGTTCTTC
CASSRREEGEQFF
>TRBJ2-7|.|TRBV7-2|large
.
CASSSVRGYEQYF
>TRBJ2-3|.|TRBV28|few
TGTGCCAGCAGTTTATTCGGGCGGGGCACAGATACGCAGTATTTT
CASSLFGRGTDTQYF
>TRBJ1-1|TRBD1|TRBV20-1|.
TGCAGTGCTAGAGATACTACAGGGGGTTTTGGTGAAGCTTTCTTT
CSARDTTGGFGEAFF
>TRBJ1-6|.|TRBV12-3/TRBV12-4|.
TGTGCCAGCACATCATATAAGGACACACCCCTCCACTTT
CASTSYKDTPLHF
>TRBJ2-7|TRBD2|TRBV4-2|medium-sized
TGTGCCAGCAGCCGAGACCCCGCAGGGGGACTAGCGGGGGCCATCTCCTACGAGCAGTACTTC
CASSRDPAGGLAGAISYEQYF
>TRBJ2-2|.|TRBV25-1|many
TGTGCCAGCAGCCAGGGTCATCGGACCGGGGAGCTGTTTTTT
CASSQGHRTGELFF
>TRBJ1-1|.|TRBV12-3/TRBV12-4|many
TGTGCCAGCCAGCTCAGGGCCCCGAACTCACAAGCTTTCTTT
CASQLRAPNSQAFF
>TRBJ1-5|.|TRBV18|.
TGTGCCAGCTCGACGGACAAGAGTCAGCCCCAGCATTTT
CASSTDKSQPQHF
>TRBJ1-2|.|TRBV3-1|medium-sized
TGTGCCAGCAGCCAAATCCAGGGCTATGGCTACACCTTC
CASSQIQGYGYTF
>TRBJ1-1|.|TRBV4-1|medium-sized
TGCGCCAGCAGCCAACTGTGGAGGGACGACACTGAAGCTTTCTTT
CASSQLWRDDTEAFF
>TRBJ2-1|TRBD2|TRBV5-1|medium-sized
TGCGCCAGCAGTGTGAGAGCGGGAGACTACAATGAGCAGTTCTTC
CASSVRAGDYNEQFF
>TRBJ1-6|.|TRBV20-1|.
TGCAGTGCTAGAGATTCGGACCCAAATCCACCCCTCCGCTTT
CSARDSDPNPPLRF
>TRBJ2-5|TRBD1|TRBV29-1|many
TGCAGCGTTGAAGGGCGGACAGGGAGAGTGGAAGAGACCCAGTACTTC
CSVEGRTGRVEETQYF
>TRBJ2-1|TRBD2|TRBV20-1|.
TGCAGTGCTAGGGGACCGGGACTAGCGGGCAACAATGAGCAGTTCTTC
CSARGPGLAGNNEQFF
>TRBJ2-6|.|TRBV5-1|medium-sized
TGCGCCAGCAGCTTTACGGCCAACGTCCTGACTTTC
CASSFTANVLTF